These T cell receptor beta chains were read from a single sample in a study of shared clonotypes between healthy human individuals. Sequencing used immunoSEQ multiplex PCR; TCRdb keeps in-frame clones, though not all of them. This sample has about 340,000 clones, with roughly 80% found just once. The source material was memory CD4+ T cells sorted from blood. These receptors were taken from a man younger than 40 in good health. CDR3s include the opening cysteine and the closing phenylalanine or tryptophan. Fields, in order: clone size, J gene, V gene, CDR3 protein. Some rows mark clone size as missing; the rest say once, few, many or name a class of expanded clone.

size: -; J: TRBJ2-3; V: TRBV9; CDR3: CASSPGPDTQYF
size: few; J: TRBJ2-3; V: TRBV14; CDR3: CASSQNRDTQYF
size: -; J: TRBJ2-1; V: TRBV5-8; CDR3: CASISDGSEQFF
size: -; J: TRBJ2-5; V: TRBV30; CDR3: CAWKRAETQYF
size: -; J: TRBJ1-1; V: TRBV5-1; CDR3: CASSLGSLNTEAFF
size: -; J: TRBJ1-1; V: TRBV4-1; CDR3: CASGRPGQGNTEAFF
size: -; J: TRBJ2-3; V: TRBV10-3; CDR3: CAITGQRREGRSTDTQYF
size: -; J: TRBJ1-2; V: TRBV6-6; CDR3: CASSQGQARGGYTF
size: -; J: TRBJ2-2; V: TRBV23-1; CDR3: CASSHNVELFF
size: -; J: TRBJ1-2; V: TRBV6-6; CDR3: CASRTVSGFDGYTF
size: -; J: TRBJ2-7; V: TRBV5-4; CDR3: CASSAGTATGGLYEQYF
size: -; J: TRBJ2-1; V: TRBV11-2; CDR3: CASSLDRGVGEQFF
size: -; J: TRBJ2-7; V: TRBV28; CDR3: CASFSGQGLDEQYF
size: -; J: TRBJ1-1; V: TRBV7-2; CDR3: CASSLDNQYTEAFF
size: -; J: TRBJ2-7; V: TRBV5-8; CDR3: CASSRTGLHEQYF
size: -; J: TRBJ1-3; V: TRBV20-1; CDR3: CSAKHRNTIYF
size: -; J: TRBJ1-1; V: TRBV29-1; CDR3: CSAQGRDRVNTEAFF
size: -; J: TRBJ2-3; V: TRBV10-3; CDR3: CAISDNGSTDTQYF
size: -; J: TRBJ1-5; V: TRBV10-1; CDR3: CAKSDRTDQPQHF
size: -; J: TRBJ1-5; V: TRBV7-9; CDR3: CASSYSNQPQHF
size: -; J: TRBJ2-1; V: TRBV5-1; CDR3: CASSLSPGTRYNEQFF
size: -; J: TRBJ1-5; V: TRBV7-8; CDR3: CASSLSRDLQPQHF
size: once; J: TRBJ2-3; V: TRBV6-4; CDR3: CATEVARTDTQYF
size: once; J: TRBJ2-7; V: TRBV10-3; CDR3: CAISEGPTSGRFDEQYF
size: -; J: TRBJ2-7; V: TRBV29-1; CDR3: CSVVIRYEQYF
size: -; J: TRBJ2-7; V: TRBV11-2; CDR3: CASSHRDEQYF